Following are 30 T cell receptor beta chains from one sample sequenced in a study of shared clonotypes between healthy human individuals. This table comes from immunoSEQ multiplex PCR, and its TCRdb copy is limited to in-frame clones, with some not included. This sample has 2 million to 2.5 million clones, with around 92% found just once. The sequencing sample was made of naive CD4+ T cells from PBMCs. The subset here: CD45RA+ positively selected. These receptors all stem from a man aged 18 to 29 in good health. Some clones in this sample may be carry-over from other donors' samples.

This clone appeared a single time. The chain is built from TRBV1 and TRBJ2-1; the table assigns TRBD2, which was not confirmed against the DNA. TRBV1 is described as a pseudogene. The CDR3 is 17 amino acids. The CDR3: CTSSQRAGILSYNEQFF. The CDR3 bases are TGCACCAGCAGCCAAAGAGCGGGAATCCTAAGTTACAATGAGCAGTTCTTC.

V usage is TRBV29-1 and J usage is TRBJ2-3; no reliable D call. This CDR3 comprises 13 residues. Looked up from germline, CDR1 is SQVTM and CDR2 is ANQGSEA. Trimming took off 4 bases at V and 1 base at J, with 9 bases between the two ends. DNA of the CDR3: TGCAGCGTTGGGCTGACGGGCACAGATACGCAGTATTTT. Its protein product is CSVGLTGTDTQYF.

The chain couples TRBV6-6 to TRBJ2-1; 9 bases map to TRBD1. The CDR3 spans 16 residues. Germline values: CDR1 MNHNY, CDR2 SVGAGI (reference sequence). The ends lost 6 bases at V and 7 bases at J; junction bases unmatched: 13. The CDR3 here is CASSTQTGGAGNEQFF. The CDR3 bases are TGTGCCAGCAGCACCCAAACAGGGGGCGCCGGGAATGAGCAGTTCTTC.

The chain links TRBV2 to TRBJ2-5; D is undetermined. V was pared by 5 bases and J by 1 base, with 8 bases between. The CDR3 contains 13 residues. CDR1 is SNHLY and CDR2 is FYNNEI in the germline V gene. The CDR3 protein is CASSWNGQETQYF. The CDR3 region has the DNA TGTGCCAGCAGTTGGAATGGCCAAGAGACCCAGTACTTC.

The chain carries TRBV28 and TRBJ1-2; TRBD1 matches 10 bases. Trimming removed 6 bases from V and 2 bases from J; junction bases left unmatched: 6. The CDR3 is 15 residues long. Germline CDR1 is MDHEN and CDR2 is SYDVKM. The CDR3 nucleotides are TGTGCCAGCAGGACAGGGGGCCTCCTAAACTATGGCTACACCTTC. Amino acid sequence: CASRTGGLLNYGYTF.

This chain links TRBV11-3 with TRBJ2-6, with D perhaps being TRBD1 or TRBD2 (5 bases each). In germline, CDR1 is SGHNT, CDR2 YENEEA. CDR3 size: 16 residues. Trimming shortened V by 6 bases and J by 0 bases, and 12 bases separated the two germline ends. CDR3 region: CASSLGPSSGANVLTF. DNA for the CDR3: TGTGCCAGCAGTCTGGGACCGAGCTCTGGGGCCAACGTCCTGACTTTC. The entire variable domain, with the rest obtained from reference TRBV11-3 and TRBJ2-6, is as follows: EAGVVQSPRYKIIEKKQPVAFWCNPISGHNTLYWYLQNLGQGPELLIRYENEEAVDDSQLPKDRFSAERLKGVDSTLKIQPAELGDSAVYLCASSLGPSSGANVLTFGAGSRLTVL.

The rearrangement links TRBV7-9 to TRBJ2-3, with a possible D match to TRBD2 (6 bases). The germline V gene encodes CDR1 SEHNR and CDR2 FQNEAQ (reference sequence). There are 14 residues in the CDR3. Trimming removed 6 bases from V and 2 bases from J, with 12 bases in between. The CDR3 DNA is TGTGCCAGCAGGTACGGGACTTACACAGATACGCAGTATTTT. It translates to CASRYGTYTDTQYF.

This clone showed up just once. This chain links TRBV4-3 with TRBJ2-7; the D is unclear. V lost 0 bases, J lost 3 bases, and 15 bases lay in between. Germline CDR1 LGHNA, CDR2 YSLEER. The CDR3 runs to 16 residues. The CDR3 DNA follows: TGCGCCAGCAGCCAAGACTACACGGCTACTTTCTACGAGCAGTACTTC. This gives the protein CASSQDYTATFYEQYF.

On this clone itself: Other DNA sequences in this specimen translate into the identical CDR3. The chain carries TRBV5-1 and TRBJ2-1; D unresolved. In germline, CDR1 is SGHRS, CDR2 YFSETQ. The CDR3 loop spans 12 amino acids. V was shortened by 2 bases and J by 5 bases, with 5 bases between the two germline ends. CDR3 in amino acids: CASSLGDNEQFF. The DNA for the CDR3 is TGCGCCAGCAGCTTAGGAGACAATGAGCAGTTCTTC. The full variable domain, with the rest looked up from reference TRBV5-1 and TRBJ2-1, is KAGVTQTPRYLIKTRGQQVTLSCSPISGHRSVSWYQQTPGQGLQFLFEYFSETQRNKGNFPGRFSGRQFSNSRSEMNVSTLELGDSALYLCASSLGDNEQFFGPGTRLTVL.

The rearrangement links TRBV5-1 to TRBJ2-5; no clear D. Deletions cut 0 bases from V and 4 bases from J, with 13 bases between. This CDR3 spans 15 amino acids. The germline gives CDR1 SGHRS, CDR2 YFSETQ. DNA of the CDR3: TGCGCCAGCAGCTTGGTTGGTACTCGTGGAGAGACCCAGTACTTC. Translated: CASSLVGTRGETQYF.

The genes are TRBV18 and TRBJ2-7; D perhaps matches TRBD1 (7 bases). There are 15 residues in the CDR3. V lost 3 bases and J 0 bases, leaving 12 bases between the germline ends. Germline CDR1 KGHSH, CDR2 LQKENI. For the CDR3, the DNA is TGTGCCAGCTCACCGGCCAGGGGGGTCTCCTACGAGCAGTACTTC. Its protein is CASSPARGVSYEQYF.

This clone appeared once. The gene calls are TRBV7-9 and TRBJ2-5; D is uncertain. The germline V gene has CDR1 SEHNR and CDR2 FQNEAQ (reference sequence). V lost 5 bases and J lost 5, with 9 bases in between. This CDR3 is 12 amino acids long. CDR3: CASSTLWETQYF. The CDR3 DNA follows: TGTGCCAGCAGCACCCTATGGGAGACCCAGTACTTC.

This clone occurred once. The same CDR3 is also encoded by other DNA sequences in this sample. CDR3 in amino acids: CAWSVRLAGTDTQYF. CDR3 coding DNA: TGTGCCTGGAGTGTACGACTAGCGGGCACAGATACGCAGTATTTT. The chain links TRBV30 to TRBJ2-3; 9 bases agree with TRBD2. J lost 1 base, V lost 0 bases, and 2 bases had no gene match. The germline gives CDR1 GTSNPN, CDR2 SVGIG (reference sequence). CDR3 length equals 15 residues.

This sequence joins TRBV9 and TRBJ2-1; TRBD2 matches 9 bases. From germline, CDR1 is SGDLS and CDR2 YYNGEE. Trimming cost V 1 base and J 4 bases; bases outside gene matches: 0. The CDR3 runs 14 residues. In nucleotides, the CDR3 is TGTGCCAGCAGCGTAAGCGGGAGGTACAATGAGCAGTTCTTC. Protein product: CASSVSGRYNEQFF.

The gene calls are TRBV10-3 and TRBJ2-7; no clear D. Germline-derived CDR1 and CDR2 are ENHRY and SYGVKD. V was pared by 3 bases and J by 5 bases, with 5 bases between. The CDR3 totals 11 residues. CDR3 sequence reads: CAISDVDEQYF. The CDR3 region has the DNA TGTGCCATCAGTGATGTAGACGAGCAGTACTTC.

This clone showed up just once. V gene TRBV6-1 combines with J gene TRBJ1-2; D possibly corresponds to TRBD1 (6 bases). Trimming shortened V by 10 bases and J by 8 bases, and 26 bases separated the two germline ends. This CDR3 spans 15 amino acids. Germline-derived CDR1 and CDR2 are MNHNS and SASEGT. The CDR3 DNA is TGTGCCAACGCCCCGCGGGACACCACCGACGGGGGCTACACCTTC. Protein sequence: CANAPRDTTDGGYTF.

In its sample, this clone was seen a few times. The chain couples TRBV25-1 to TRBJ1-1; D perhaps matches TRBD1 (6 bases). Germline lookup yields CDR1 MGHDK and CDR2 SYGVNS. This CDR3 is 15 amino acids long. The ends were cut back, 5 bases at V and 3 bases at J, with 16 bases in the middle. The CDR3 reads CASSSRQARDTEAFF. The CDR3 DNA is TGTGCCAGCAGTAGTAGACAGGCCAGAGACACTGAAGCTTTCTTT.

The chain is built from TRBV20-1 and TRBJ1-2; D not resolved. CDR1 and CDR2 (germline): DFQATT, SNEGSKA (reference sequence). The V end lost 4 bases, the J end lost 4 bases, and 7 bases lay between the germline ends. The CDR3 is made up of 11 amino acids. CDR3 coding DNA: TGCAGTGCTAATACTCTCTATGGCTACACCTTC. Amino acid sequence: CSANTLYGYTF.

The chain links TRBV5-5 to TRBJ1-1, with D possibly matching TRBD1 (6 bases). Trimming left V 3 bases short and J 1 base short, with 16 bases between. This CDR3 has 16 amino acids. Germline assignment: CDR1 SGHKS and CDR2 YYEKEE (reference sequence). CDR3 in amino acids: CASSYGTSFSNTEAFF. DNA of the CDR3: TGTGCCAGCAGCTACGGGACATCCTTTTCGAACACTGAAGCTTTCTTT.

CDR3 nucleotide sequence: TGCGCCAGCAGCTCGGGAGGACTAGCGGGATCTACAAGCACAGATACGCAGTATTTT. This gives the protein CASSSGGLAGSTSTDTQYF. The V and J genes are TRBV5-1 and TRBJ2-3, with 12 bases matching TRBD2. V gave up 3 bases and J gave up 0 bases; unmatched junction bases: 11. This CDR3 is 19 amino acids long. Germline assignment: CDR1 SGHRS and CDR2 YFSETQ.

The chain joins TRBV5-8 to TRBJ1-4, with D possibly being TRBD1 (6 bases). V lost 4 bases to trimming and J lost 8 bases, with 15 bases between them. The CDR3 is 14 residues long. From germline, CDR1 is SGHTS and CDR2 YDEGEE. CDR3 residues: CASSGQWVGEKLFF. The CDR3 region has the DNA TGTGCCAGCAGCGGACAGTGGGTAGGCGAAAAACTGTTTTTT.

The chain joins TRBV11-2 to TRBJ2-6; D is unclear. Germline V gene sequence: CDR1 SGHAT, CDR2 FQNNGV. CDR3 length: 15 residues. Trimming stripped 4 bases from V and 0 bases from J, with 7 bases between. The CDR3 region has the DNA TGTGCCAGCAGCTCTAGTGACTCTGGGGCCAACGTCCTGACTTTC. The encoded protein is CASSSSDSGANVLTF.

This sequence joins TRBV7-9 and TRBJ2-1; 7 bases are shared with TRBD2. The germline CDR1 and CDR2 sequences are SEHNR and FQNEAQ (reference sequence). This CDR3 is built from 16 residues. The J segment lost 9 bases and the V segment lost 2 bases, leaving 13 bases of the junction unmatched. DNA for the CDR3: TGTGCCAGCAGCTTACTCCCTAGCGGAGGGATGAGTGAGCAGTTCTTC. Translated, it gives CASSLLPSGGMSEQFF.

The V call is TRBV19, the J call TRBJ2-1; the D is unclear. V dropped 5 bases and J dropped 9 bases, with 11 bases sitting between them. Germline V gene lookup returns CDR1 LNHDA and CDR2 SQIVND (reference sequence). The CDR3 runs to 12 residues. The CDR3 DNA is TGTGCCAGTAGTCATAAGTACGTTGAGCAGTTCTTC. This gives the protein CASSHKYVEQFF. Full variable domain (missing parts from reference TRBV19 and TRBJ2-1): DGGITQSPKYLFRKEGQNVTLSCEQNLNHDAMYWYRQDPGQGLRLIYYSQIVNDFQKGDIAEGYSVSREKKESFPLTVTSAQKNPTAFYLCASSHKYVEQFFGPGTRLTVL.

The chain joins TRBV28 to TRBJ2-3; D gene uncertain. V shed 3 bases and J shed 2 bases, with 12 bases lying between them. The CDR3 consists of 15 residues. The germline V gene encodes CDR1 MDHEN and CDR2 SYDVKM. CDR3 in amino acids: CASSFDGAHTDTQYF. The CDR3 nucleotides are TGTGCCAGCAGTTTTGATGGCGCTCACACAGATACGCAGTATTTT.

The chain employs TRBV2 and TRBJ2-3; weak D call: TRBD2 (5 bases). This CDR3 is built from 14 residues. The germline gives CDR1 SNHLY, CDR2 FYNNEI. V was clipped by 2 bases and J by 6 bases, with 12 bases between them. In DNA, the CDR3 is TGTGCCAGCAGTGAACCGCTCTCGGGGGATACGCAGTATTTT. As protein: CASSEPLSGDTQYF.

The gene calls are TRBV5-4 and TRBJ2-2, with 13 nucleotides matching TRBD2. Germline lookup yields CDR1 SGHNT and CDR2 YYREEE (reference sequence). The CDR3 contains 16 residues. The V and J ends lost 4 bases and 8 bases, in that order; junction bases with no gene match: 8. CDR3 sequence (DNA): TGTGCCAGCAGCCAGGGACTAGCGGGATCTAGAGGGGAGCTGTTTTTT. Translated: CASSQGLAGSRGELFF.

This chain connects TRBV28 to TRBJ2-3; 10 nucleotides agree with TRBD2. Germline V CDR1 and CDR2: MDHEN, SYDVKM. The CDR3 has 18 amino acids. Unmatched junction bases numbered 9, after V lost 2 bases and J lost 1 base. CDR3 sequence (DNA): TGTGCCAGCAGTTTAGCTAGCGGGAGCTCCTCTCGCACAGATACGCAGTATTTT. Translated, it gives CASSLASGSSSRTDTQYF.

The chain employs TRBV2 and TRBJ1-5; the D is unclear. In germline, CDR1 is SNHLY, CDR2 FYNNEI. This CDR3 comprises 14 residues. The V gene lost 3 bases and the J gene lost 0 bases, with 6 bases spanning the gap. The CDR3: CASSDVNSNQPQHF. CDR3 DNA: TGTGCCAGCAGTGATGTAAATAGCAATCAGCCCCAGCATTTT.

In regard to this clone: In the same sample, other DNA sequences code for this CDR3. The gene calls are TRBV28 and TRBJ1-1; D is unclear. V lost 6 bases and J lost 5, with 10 bases in between. Germline CDR1 reads MDHEN; CDR2 reads SYDVKM. The CDR3 totals 12 residues. The DNA of the CDR3 is TGTGCCAGCAGAGAGGGTGGAACTGAAGCTTTCTTT. This encodes CASREGGTEAFF. Filled out from reference TRBV28 and TRBJ1-1, the complete variable domain reads DVKVTQSSRYLVKRTGEKVFLECVQDMDHENMFWYRQDPGLGLRLIYFSYDVKMKEKGDIPEGYSVSREKKERFSLILESASTNQTSMYLCASREGGTEAFFGQGTRLTVV.